This note documents a single TCR beta chain sequence. The target antigen is unknown. Repertoires were sampled repeatedly during chemoradiotherapy. Here immunoSEQ multiplex PCR was the method, and the copy in TCRdb shows in-frame clones only, minus some. The sample consists of approximately 800 clones, 83% of them appearing once. This sample was included in a study of chemoradiotherapy in HPV16-positive cancers. Study-wide points: Candidate HPV-specific clones and E7-related TCR motifs grew in tumor during treatment.

The germline V gene has CDR1 SGHNT and CDR2 YYREEE (reference sequence). The CDR3 has 15 amino acids. V trimming: 5 bases; J trimming: 5 bases; junction bases outside the gene matches: 10. The sequenced sample was tumor tissue, obtained from a patient who underwent chemoradiotherapy. The receptor comes from a human donor with HPV-associated anogenital cancer. The V gene is TRBV5-4, the J gene TRBJ2-5, with 9 bases that match TRBD2. CDR3 in DNA: TGTGCCAGCAGAGTTAGCGGGAGCCCTTTGGAGACCCAGTACTTC. As protein: CASRVSGSPLETQYF.